This entry lists 24 T cell receptor beta chains sequenced from one sample in a study of blood T cell repertoires in COVID-19. Only in-frame clones appear in the TCRdb table, and some are missing; sequencing was by immunoSEQ multiplex PCR. The table shows 45,000 to 55,000 clones, with less than 95% occurring only once. The specimen sequenced was peripheral blood. These receptors originate from a woman in her thirties or forties with active COVID-19.

This chain joins TRBV2 and TRBJ1-1, with a weak D call TRBD1 (5 bases). Germline V gene lookup returns CDR1 SNHLY and CDR2 FYNNEI. The ends were cut back, 8 bases at V and 0 bases at J, with 10 bases in the middle. The CDR3 has 13 amino acids. This CDR3 is CASSRTLNTEAFF. Here the CDR3 DNA reads TGTGCCAGCTCGCGGACATTGAACACTGAAGCTTTCTTT.

The chain uses TRBV7-8 and TRBJ2-1; 9 bases map to TRBD2. The CDR3 contains 18 residues. V lost 4 bases, J lost 7 bases, and 17 bases stayed unmatched. CDR1 is SGHVS and CDR2 is FQNEAQ in the germline V gene. The CDR3 DNA follows: TGTGCCAGCAGCTCCCCGCAGGGCGGGGGGGCCTCATGGAATGAGCAGTTCTTC. The encoded protein is CASSSPQGGGASWNEQFF.

This chain joins TRBV5-4 and TRBJ1-3; D not certain. The V gene lost 4 bases and the J gene lost 0 bases, with 17 bases spanning the gap. This CDR3 contains 17 residues. Germline CDR1 SGHNT, CDR2 YYREEE (reference sequence). Here the CDR3 DNA reads TGTGCCAGCAGCGTCGGCGGGCAGCCTCCCTCTGGAAACACCATATATTTT. Amino acids: CASSVGGQPPSGNTIYF.

This chain links TRBV21-1 with TRBJ1-2. TRBV21-1 is a documented pseudogene. There are 15 residues in the CDR3. The CDR3 coding sequence is TGTGCCAGCAGCAAAGGTGGAGCAGCTAACTATGGCTACACCTTC. This translates into CASSKGGAANYGYTF.

The chain combines TRBV5-6 with TRBJ1-2, with 12 bases identical to TRBD1. The CDR3 is 16 amino acids. With V trimmed by 2 bases and J by 4 bases, 6 bases remained unmatched. Germline V lookup: CDR1 SGHDT, CDR2 YYEEEE. CDR3 coding DNA: TGTGCCAGCAGCTTAGGGACAGGGGGCGGCGGCTATGGCTACACCTTC. Protein sequence: CASSLGTGGGGYGYTF.

This clone has a single count. The chain recombines TRBV13 with TRBJ1-1, with D maybe TRBD1 (6 bases). CDR3 length equals 14 residues. Germline assignment: CDR1 PRHDT and CDR2 FYEKMQ (reference sequence). V was trimmed by 8 bases and J by 0 bases, leaving 13 bases between them. DNA of the CDR3: TGTGCCAGCCTCACGGGGGGCCTGAACACTGAAGCTTTCTTT. Translating gives CASLTGGLNTEAFF. Together with reference TRBV13 and TRBJ1-1, the CDR3 gives the full variable domain: AAGVIQSPRHLIKEKRETATLKCYPIPRHDTVYWYQQGPGQDPQFLISFYEKMQSDKGSIPDRFSAQQFSDYHSELNMSSLELGDSALYFCASLTGGLNTEAFFGQGTRLTVV.

J is TRBJ2-3 and V is TRBV12-3 or TRBV12-4, with D uncertain. The CDR3 extends over 12 amino acids. Between the trimmed V and J ends, which lost 5 bases and 4 bases, there was a span of 7 bases. The DNA for the CDR3 is TGTGCCAGCAGTCCCTTCCCAGATACGCAGTATTTT. Its protein product is CASSPFPDTQYF.

The chain joins TRBV23-1 to TRBJ2-3, with D hard to call. TRBV23-1 is identified as an open reading frame with a role that is uncertain. The CDR3 extends over 17 amino acids. V was pared by 0 bases and J by 1 base, with 14 bases between. The CDR3 DNA reads TGCGCCAGCAGTCAATCAAACCCGAAGCTGGGCACAGATACGCAGTATTTT. It encodes CASSQSNPKLGTDTQYF.

This clone was picked up one time. The V and J genes are TRBV10-3 and TRBJ2-5, with D maybe TRBD1 (6 bases). The CDR3 consists of 15 residues. Germline-derived CDR1 and CDR2 are ENHRY and SYGVKD. V was trimmed by 5 bases and J by 3 bases, leaving 16 bases between them. The CDR3: CAISIKTTGKETQYF. In nucleotides, the CDR3 is TGTGCCATCAGTATAAAAACAACAGGGAAAGAGACCCAGTACTTC.

V is TRBV24-1 and J is TRBJ2-3; 12 bases agree with TRBD2. Germline V gene sequence: CDR1 KGHDR, CDR2 SFDVKD. The junction had 4 bases not matched to a gene; V was cut back by 3 bases and J by 4 bases. The CDR3 is 16 amino acids. CDR3 region: CATSDPTSGGPDTQYF. CDR3 nucleotides: TGTGCCACCAGTGATCCGACTAGCGGGGGACCAGATACGCAGTATTTT.

CDR3 sequence reads: CASSYDRDRKLFF. The CDR3 DNA reads TGTGCCAGCAGTTACGACAGGGACCGAAAACTGTTTTTT. This chain links TRBV6-5 with TRBJ1-4, with TRBD1 identical over 7 bases. Germline trimming cut 2 bases from V and 10 bases from J; bases unmatched to any gene: 4. The CDR3 covers 13 residues. Germline loops: CDR1 MNHEY, CDR2 SVGAGI.

This clone was recorded once. This sequence joins TRBV18 and TRBJ1-1; 7 bases match TRBD1. With V trimmed by 2 bases and J by 1 base, 1 base remained unmatched. In germline, CDR1 is KGHSH, CDR2 LQKENI. CDR3 size: 14 residues. The CDR3 is CASSPGQENTEAFF. The CDR3 DNA sequence: TGTGCCAGCTCACCAGGACAGGAGAACACTGAAGCTTTCTTT.

This chain joins TRBV6-5 and TRBJ1-1; D is unclear. This CDR3 has 15 amino acids. CDR1 is MNHEY and CDR2 is SVGAGI in the germline V gene. V was cut by 8 bases and J by 5 bases, with 21 bases left in between. The CDR3: CASYPIPQDWTEAFF. The CDR3 nucleotides read TGTGCCAGCTATCCGATTCCGCAGGATTGGACTGAAGCTTTCTTT.

The sample holds one count of this clone. The chain joins TRBV28 to TRBJ2-7; TRBD1 matches 10 bases. Trimming removed 6 bases from V and 5 bases from J; junction bases left unmatched: 4. The germline gives CDR1 MDHEN, CDR2 SYDVKM. The CDR3 sequence is 13 residues long. The CDR3 region is CASSPGTGDEQYF. The CDR3 coding sequence is TGTGCCAGCAGCCCTGGGACAGGGGACGAGCAGTACTTC.

This chain links TRBV7-6 with TRBJ2-3, with unresolved D. Germline CDR1 and CDR2: SGHVS and FNYEAQ. Trimming took 1 base from V and 0 from J, leaving 8 bases between them. This CDR3 is 15 amino acids long. This CDR3 is CASSLVAFSTDTQYF. CDR3 coding DNA: TGTGCCAGCAGCTTAGTGGCATTCAGCACAGATACGCAGTATTTT.

The chain recombines TRBV6-6 with TRBJ2-7; 7 bases agree with TRBD1. Trimming cost V 4 bases and J 6 bases; bases outside gene matches: 6. Germline-derived CDR1 and CDR2 are MNHNY and SVGAGI (reference sequence). The CDR3 sequence is 13 residues long. DNA of the CDR3: TGTGCCAGCAGTTGGCAGGGGGACGCCGAGCAGTACTTC. Protein sequence: CASSWQGDAEQYF.

The V gene is TRBV18, the J gene TRBJ1-1; a possible D gene is TRBD1 (5 bases). The CDR3 loop spans 15 amino acids. In germline, CDR1 is KGHSH, CDR2 LQKENI. The ends were cut back, 1 base at V and 0 bases at J, with 9 bases in the middle. The CDR3 nucleotides read TGTGCCAGCTCACCACGGGGCTTGATGAACACTGAAGCTTTCTTT. It codes for CASSPRGLMNTEAFF.

V is TRBV4-2 and J is TRBJ2-1; D is perhaps TRBD1 (6 bases). Between the trimmed V and J ends, which lost 2 bases and 0 bases, there was a span of 14 bases. In germline, CDR1 is LGHNA, CDR2 YNFKEQ. The CDR3 runs 17 residues. The CDR3 sequence: CASSQNDRPSSYNEQFF. In DNA form, the CDR3 reads TGTGCCAGCAGCCAAAACGACAGGCCCTCCTCCTACAATGAGCAGTTCTTC.

This chain connects TRBV27 to TRBJ2-7; the match to TRBD1 covers 9 bases. The CDR3 contains 15 residues. J gave up 4 bases and V 8 bases, and 12 bases lay outside the gene matches. Germline CDR1 reads MNHEY; CDR2 reads SMNVEV (reference sequence). The CDR3 nucleotides read TGTGCCAGCGGGCCGAGGGACAGGGACCCTTACGAGCAGTACTTC. Protein product: CASGPRDRDPYEQYF.

This chain joins TRBV5-5 and TRBJ1-1, with D unclear. CDR3 size: 13 residues. V was clipped by 4 bases and J by 0 bases, with 7 bases between them. From germline, CDR1 is SGHKS and CDR2 YYEKEE (reference sequence). CDR3 sequence reads: CASSRSVNTEAFF. CDR3 coding DNA: TGTGCCAGCAGCCGCTCGGTGAACACTGAAGCTTTCTTT.

The count of this clone is one. V is TRBV19 and J is TRBJ1-5; 12 nucleotides match TRBD1. V lost 5 bases to trimming and J lost 6 bases; unmatched junction nucleotides: 8. CDR3 size: 16 residues. Germline CDR1 is LNHDA and CDR2 is SQIVND (reference sequence). CDR3 region: CASSGGQGASSQPQHF. The CDR3 coding sequence is TGTGCCAGTAGTGGGGGACAGGGGGCGTCTTCTCAGCCCCAGCATTTT.

The V gene is TRBV11-3, the J gene TRBJ1-4, with a tentative D call TRBD1 (6 bases). The V end was cut by 3 bases, the J end by 3 bases, with 8 bases between. The germline V gene encodes CDR1 SGHNT and CDR2 YENEEA. This CDR3 is 14 amino acids long. The CDR3 region is CASSFRTANEKLFF. The CDR3 DNA is TGTGCCAGCAGCTTCCGGACAGCTAATGAAAAACTGTTTTTT.

The rearrangement uses TRBV6-5 and TRBJ1-2, with 10 bases aligning to TRBD1. J lost 0 bases, V lost 8 bases, and 6 bases had no gene match. CDR1 and CDR2 from the germline V gene are MNHEY and SVGAGI. The length of the CDR3 is 15 residues. Here the CDR3 reads CASGDRGGPNYGYTF. The CDR3 nucleotides read TGTGCCAGCGGGGACAGGGGAGGGCCTAACTATGGCTACACCTTC.

The chain carries TRBV6-5 and TRBJ1-1; 10 bases match TRBD1. The CDR3 is 15 residues long. Germline assignment: CDR1 MNHEY and CDR2 SVGAGI. Unmatched junction bases numbered 10, after V lost 7 bases and J lost 5 bases. CDR3 coding DNA: TGTGCCAGCAAGCCCGACAGGGGGCGAGAAACTGAAGCTTTCTTT. Amino acids: CASKPDRGRETEAFF.